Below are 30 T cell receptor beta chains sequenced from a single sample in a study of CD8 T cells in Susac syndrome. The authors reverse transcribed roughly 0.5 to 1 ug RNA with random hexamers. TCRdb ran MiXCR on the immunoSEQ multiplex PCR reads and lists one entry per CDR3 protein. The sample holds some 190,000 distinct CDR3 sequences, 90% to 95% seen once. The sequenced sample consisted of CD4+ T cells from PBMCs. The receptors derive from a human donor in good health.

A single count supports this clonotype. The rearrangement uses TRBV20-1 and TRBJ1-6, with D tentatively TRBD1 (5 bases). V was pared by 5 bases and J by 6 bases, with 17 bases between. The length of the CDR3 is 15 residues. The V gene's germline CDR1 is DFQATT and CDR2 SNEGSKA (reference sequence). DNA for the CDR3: TGCAGTGCTCAAGGCACAGGAATCGCTAATTCACCCCTCCACTTT. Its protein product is CSAQGTGIANSPLHF.

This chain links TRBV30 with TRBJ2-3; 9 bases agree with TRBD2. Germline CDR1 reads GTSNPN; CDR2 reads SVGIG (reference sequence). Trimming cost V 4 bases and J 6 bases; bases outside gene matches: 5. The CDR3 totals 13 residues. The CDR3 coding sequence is TGTGCCTGGACTAGCGGGATGGCGGATACGCAGTATTTT. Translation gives CAWTSGMADTQYF. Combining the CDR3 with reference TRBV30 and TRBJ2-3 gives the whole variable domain SQTIHQWPATLVQPVGSPLSLECTVEGTSNPNLYWYRQAAGRGLQLLFYSVGIGQISSEVPQNLSASRPQDRQFILSSKKLLLSDSGFYLCAWTSGMADTQYFGPGTRLTVL.

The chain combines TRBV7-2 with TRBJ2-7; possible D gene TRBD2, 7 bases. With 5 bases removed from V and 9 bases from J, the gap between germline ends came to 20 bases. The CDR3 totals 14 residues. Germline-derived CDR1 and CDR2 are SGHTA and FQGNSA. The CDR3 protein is CASSPGTGGFGQYF. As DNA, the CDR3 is TGTGCCAGCAGCCCGGGAACGGGGGGCTTTGGGCAGTACTTC. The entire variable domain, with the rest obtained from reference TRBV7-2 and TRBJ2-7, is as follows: GAGVSQSPSNKVTEKGKDVELRCDPISGHTALYWYRQSLGQGLEFLIYFQGNSAPDKSGLPSDRFSAERTGGSVSTLTIQRTQQEDSAVYLCASSPGTGGFGQYFGPGTRLTVT.

CDR3 residues: CASSPQGSETQYF. DNA of the CDR3: TGTGCCAGCAGCCCTCAGGGTTCGGAGACCCAGTACTTC. The rearrangement links TRBV11-2 to TRBJ2-5; D possibly corresponds to TRBD1 (5 bases). Germline assignment: CDR1 SGHAT and CDR2 FQNNGV. CDR3 size: 13 residues. V was cut by 5 bases and J by 5 bases, with 12 bases left in between.

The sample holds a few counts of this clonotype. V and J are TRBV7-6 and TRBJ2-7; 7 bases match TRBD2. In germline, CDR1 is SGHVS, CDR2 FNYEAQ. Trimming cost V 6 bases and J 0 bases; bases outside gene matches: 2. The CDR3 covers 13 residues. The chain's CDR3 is CASRSSGSYEQYF. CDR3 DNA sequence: TGTGCCAGCAGGTCTAGCGGCTCCTACGAGCAGTACTTC.

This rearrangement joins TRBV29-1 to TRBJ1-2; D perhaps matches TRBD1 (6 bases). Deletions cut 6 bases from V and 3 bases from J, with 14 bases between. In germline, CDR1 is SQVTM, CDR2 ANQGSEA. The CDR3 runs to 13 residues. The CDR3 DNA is TGCAGCGTGATGACAGGCACTGACTATGGCTACACCTTC. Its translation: CSVMTGTDYGYTF.

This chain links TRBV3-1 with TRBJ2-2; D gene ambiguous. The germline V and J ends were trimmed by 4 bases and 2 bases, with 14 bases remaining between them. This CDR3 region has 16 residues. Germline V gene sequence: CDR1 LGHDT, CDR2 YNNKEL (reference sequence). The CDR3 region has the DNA TGTGCCAGCAGCCGCGAGAGGCCATTTAACACCGGGGAGCTGTTTTTT. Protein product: CASSRERPFNTGELFF.

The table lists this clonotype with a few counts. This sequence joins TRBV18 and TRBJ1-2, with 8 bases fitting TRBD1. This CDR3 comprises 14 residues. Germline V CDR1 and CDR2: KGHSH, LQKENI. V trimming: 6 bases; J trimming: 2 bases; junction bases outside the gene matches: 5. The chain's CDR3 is CASSSGTGNYGYTF. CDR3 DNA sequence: TGTGCCAGCTCGTCCGGGACAGGAAACTATGGCTACACCTTC.

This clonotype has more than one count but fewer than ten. In DNA, the CDR3 is TGTGCCAGCAGACGGGACAGGGAAGCTTTCTTT. This encodes CASRRDREAFF. J is TRBJ1-1 and V is TRBV6-5, with 8 bases that match TRBD1. Trimming removed 6 bases from V and 8 bases from J; junction bases left unmatched: 2. The V gene's germline CDR1 is MNHEY and CDR2 SVGAGI. The CDR3 has 11 residues.

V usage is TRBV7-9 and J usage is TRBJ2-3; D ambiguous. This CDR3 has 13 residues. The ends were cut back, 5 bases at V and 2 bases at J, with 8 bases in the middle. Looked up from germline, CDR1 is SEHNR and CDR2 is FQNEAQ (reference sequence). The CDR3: CASSDGPTDTQYF. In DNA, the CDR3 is TGTGCCAGCAGCGATGGACCCACAGATACGCAGTATTTT.

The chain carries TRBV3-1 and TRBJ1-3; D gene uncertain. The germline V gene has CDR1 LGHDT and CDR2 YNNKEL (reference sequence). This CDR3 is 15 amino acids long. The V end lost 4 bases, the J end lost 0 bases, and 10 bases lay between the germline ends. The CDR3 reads CASSRRESSGNTIYF. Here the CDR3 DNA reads TGTGCCAGCAGCCGGAGGGAGAGCTCTGGAAACACCATATATTTT.

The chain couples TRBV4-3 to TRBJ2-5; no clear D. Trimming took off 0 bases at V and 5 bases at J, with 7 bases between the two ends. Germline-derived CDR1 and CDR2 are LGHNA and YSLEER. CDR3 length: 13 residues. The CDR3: CASSQDDGETQYF. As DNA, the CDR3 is TGCGCCAGCAGCCAAGATGACGGGGAGACCCAGTACTTC.

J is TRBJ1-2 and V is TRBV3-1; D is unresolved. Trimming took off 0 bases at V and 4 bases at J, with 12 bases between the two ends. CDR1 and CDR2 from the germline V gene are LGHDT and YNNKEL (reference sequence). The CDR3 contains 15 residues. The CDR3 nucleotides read TGTGCCAGCAGCCAAGATGCGGTTGGACTCTATGGCTACACCTTC. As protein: CASSQDAVGLYGYTF.

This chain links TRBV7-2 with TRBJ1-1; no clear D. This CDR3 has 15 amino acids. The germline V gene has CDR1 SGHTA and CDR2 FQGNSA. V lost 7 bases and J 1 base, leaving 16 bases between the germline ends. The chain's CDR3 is CASNSAWGQNTEAFF. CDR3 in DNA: TGTGCCAGCAACTCGGCCTGGGGTCAGAACACTGAAGCTTTCTTT.

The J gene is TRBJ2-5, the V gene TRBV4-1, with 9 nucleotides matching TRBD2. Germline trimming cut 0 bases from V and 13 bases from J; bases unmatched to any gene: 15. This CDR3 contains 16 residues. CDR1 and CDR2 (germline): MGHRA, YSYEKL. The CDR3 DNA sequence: TGCGCCAGCAGCCAAGAACAGGGTAATAGCGGGAGAGCCCGGTACTTC. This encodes CASSQEQGNSGRARYF.

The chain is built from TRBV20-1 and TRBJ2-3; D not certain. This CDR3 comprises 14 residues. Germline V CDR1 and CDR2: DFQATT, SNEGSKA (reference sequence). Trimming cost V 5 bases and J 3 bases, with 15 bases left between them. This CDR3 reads CSAPLVLGTDTQYF. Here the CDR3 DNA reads TGCAGTGCTCCTCTGGTTCTGGGAACAGATACGCAGTATTTT.

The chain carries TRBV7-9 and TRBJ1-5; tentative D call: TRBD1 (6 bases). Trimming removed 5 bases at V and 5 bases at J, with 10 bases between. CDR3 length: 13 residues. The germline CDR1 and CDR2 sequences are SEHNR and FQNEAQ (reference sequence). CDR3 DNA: TGTGCCAGCAGCCAACAGGGAGATCAGCCCCAGCATTTT. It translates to CASSQQGDQPQHF.

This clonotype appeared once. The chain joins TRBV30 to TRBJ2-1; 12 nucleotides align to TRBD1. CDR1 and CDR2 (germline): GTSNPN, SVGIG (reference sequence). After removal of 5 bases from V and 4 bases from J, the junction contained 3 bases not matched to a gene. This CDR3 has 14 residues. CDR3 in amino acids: CAWGDRGQYNEQFF. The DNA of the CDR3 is TGTGCCTGGGGGGACAGGGGGCAGTACAATGAGCAGTTCTTC.

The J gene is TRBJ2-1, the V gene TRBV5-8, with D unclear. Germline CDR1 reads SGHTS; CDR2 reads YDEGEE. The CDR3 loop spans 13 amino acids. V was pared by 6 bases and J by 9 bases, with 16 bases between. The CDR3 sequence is CASTPTRPFEQFF. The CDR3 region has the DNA TGTGCCAGCACCCCCACCAGGCCCTTTGAGCAGTTCTTC.

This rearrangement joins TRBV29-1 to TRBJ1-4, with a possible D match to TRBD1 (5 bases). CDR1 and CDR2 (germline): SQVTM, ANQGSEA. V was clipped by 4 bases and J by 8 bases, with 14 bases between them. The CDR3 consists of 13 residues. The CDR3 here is CSVGGTPGEKLFF. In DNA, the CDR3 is TGCAGCGTTGGGGGGACCCCGGGCGAAAAACTGTTTTTT.

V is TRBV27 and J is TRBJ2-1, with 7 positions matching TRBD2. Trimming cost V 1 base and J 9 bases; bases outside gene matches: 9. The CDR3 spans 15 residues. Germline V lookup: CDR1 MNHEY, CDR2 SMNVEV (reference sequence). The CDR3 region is CASSLLGLRWGEQFF. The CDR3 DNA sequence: TGTGCCAGCAGTTTATTGGGACTACGGTGGGGTGAGCAGTTCTTC.

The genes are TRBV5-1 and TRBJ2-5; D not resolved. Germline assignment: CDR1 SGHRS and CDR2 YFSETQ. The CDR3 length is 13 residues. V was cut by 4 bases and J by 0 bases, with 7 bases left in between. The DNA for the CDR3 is TGCGCCAGCAGCCCCACGTACCAAGAGACCCAGTACTTC. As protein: CASSPTYQETQYF.

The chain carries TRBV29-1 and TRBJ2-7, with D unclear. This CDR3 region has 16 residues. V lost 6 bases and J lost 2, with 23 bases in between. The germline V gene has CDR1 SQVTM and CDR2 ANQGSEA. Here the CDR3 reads CSVAPQRLGGTYEQYF. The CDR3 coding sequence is TGCAGCGTCGCCCCGCAAAGATTGGGCGGTACCTACGAGCAGTACTTC.

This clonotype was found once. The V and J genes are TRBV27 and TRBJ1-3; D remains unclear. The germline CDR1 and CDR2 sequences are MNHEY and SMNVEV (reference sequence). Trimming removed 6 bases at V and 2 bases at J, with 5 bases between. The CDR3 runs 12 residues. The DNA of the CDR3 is TGTGCCAGCAGGGCGCCTGGAAACACCATATATTTT. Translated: CASRAPGNTIYF.

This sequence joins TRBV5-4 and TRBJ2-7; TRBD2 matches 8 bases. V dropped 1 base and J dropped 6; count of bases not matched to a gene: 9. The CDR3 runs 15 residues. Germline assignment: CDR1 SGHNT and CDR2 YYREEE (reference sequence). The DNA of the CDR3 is TGTGCCAGCAGCTTGACCTCAGCGGGAGTGCGCGAGCAGTACGTC. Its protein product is CASSLTSAGVREQYV.

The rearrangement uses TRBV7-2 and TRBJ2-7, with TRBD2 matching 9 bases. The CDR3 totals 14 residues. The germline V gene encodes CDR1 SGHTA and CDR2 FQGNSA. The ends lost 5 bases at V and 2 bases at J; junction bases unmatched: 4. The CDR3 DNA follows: TGTGCCAGCAGCCAGACTAGCGGACCCTACGAGCAGTACTTC. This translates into CASSQTSGPYEQYF.

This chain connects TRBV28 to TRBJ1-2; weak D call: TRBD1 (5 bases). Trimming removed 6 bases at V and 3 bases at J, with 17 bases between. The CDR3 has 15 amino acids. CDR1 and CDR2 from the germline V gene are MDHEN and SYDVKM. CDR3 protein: CASRLTPSGYYGYTF. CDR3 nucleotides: TGTGCCAGCAGACTAACCCCGTCAGGGTACTATGGCTACACCTTC.

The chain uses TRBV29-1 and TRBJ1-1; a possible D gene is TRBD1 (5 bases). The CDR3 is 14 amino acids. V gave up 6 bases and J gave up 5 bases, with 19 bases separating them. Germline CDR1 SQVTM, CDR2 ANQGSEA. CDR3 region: CSVAYFRAGTEAFF. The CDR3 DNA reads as TGCAGCGTCGCTTACTTCAGGGCGGGAACTGAAGCTTTCTTT.

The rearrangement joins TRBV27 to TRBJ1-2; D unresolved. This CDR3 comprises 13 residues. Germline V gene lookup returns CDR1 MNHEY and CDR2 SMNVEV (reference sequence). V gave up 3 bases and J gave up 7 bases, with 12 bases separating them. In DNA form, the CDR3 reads TGTGCCAGCAGTTTCGTGACGGGAGGTGGCTACACCTTC. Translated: CASSFVTGGGYTF.

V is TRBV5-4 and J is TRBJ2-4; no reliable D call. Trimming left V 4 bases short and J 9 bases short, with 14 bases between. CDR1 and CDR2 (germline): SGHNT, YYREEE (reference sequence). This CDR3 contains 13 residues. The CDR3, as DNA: TGTGCCAGCAGCAGAGAACCGGCAGGCATTCAGTACTTC. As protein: CASSREPAGIQYF.